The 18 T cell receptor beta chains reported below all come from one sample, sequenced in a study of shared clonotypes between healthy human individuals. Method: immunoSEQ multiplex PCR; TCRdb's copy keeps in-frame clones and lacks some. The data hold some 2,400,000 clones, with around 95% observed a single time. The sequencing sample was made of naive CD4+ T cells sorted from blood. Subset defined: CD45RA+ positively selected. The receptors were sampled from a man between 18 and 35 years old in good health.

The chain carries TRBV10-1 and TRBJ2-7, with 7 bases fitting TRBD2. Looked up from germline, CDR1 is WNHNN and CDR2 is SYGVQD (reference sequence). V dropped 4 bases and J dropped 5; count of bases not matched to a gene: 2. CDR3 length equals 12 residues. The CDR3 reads CASSAAGDEQYF. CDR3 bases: TGCGCCAGCAGTGCTGCGGGAGACGAGCAGTACTTC.

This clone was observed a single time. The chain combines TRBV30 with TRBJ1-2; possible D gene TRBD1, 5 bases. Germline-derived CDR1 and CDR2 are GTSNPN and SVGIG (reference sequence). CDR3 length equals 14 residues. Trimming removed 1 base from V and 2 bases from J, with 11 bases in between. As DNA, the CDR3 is TGTGCCTGGAGTGCGGACTGGGGGAACTATGGCTACACCTTC. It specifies CAWSADWGNYGYTF.

The CDR3 protein is CASSLPNRYEQYF. Here the CDR3 DNA reads TGTGCCAGCAGCTTACCCAACCGCTACGAGCAGTACTTC. The V gene is TRBV7-8, the J gene TRBJ2-7, with no clear D. The length of the CDR3 is 13 residues. The V end was cut by 2 bases, the J end by 3 bases, with 8 bases between. Germline CDR1 reads SGHVS; CDR2 reads FQNEAQ.

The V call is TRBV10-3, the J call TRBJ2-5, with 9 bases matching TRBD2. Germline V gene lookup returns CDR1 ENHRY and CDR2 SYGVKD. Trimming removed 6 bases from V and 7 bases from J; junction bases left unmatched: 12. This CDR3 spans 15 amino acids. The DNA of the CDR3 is TGTGCCATCAGCCCTGGCGGGAGGGAGTTGGGGACCCAGTACTTC. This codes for CAISPGGRELGTQYF.

DNA of the CDR3: TGTGCCAGCAGCTTCCCCACAGGGCCCTACGAGCAGTACTTC. Its protein product is CASSFPTGPYEQYF. This sequence joins TRBV11-2 and TRBJ2-7; D may be TRBD1 (6 bases). The germline V and J ends were trimmed by 3 bases and 2 bases, with 11 bases remaining between them. The V gene's germline CDR1 is SGHAT and CDR2 FQNNGV. This CDR3 contains 14 residues.

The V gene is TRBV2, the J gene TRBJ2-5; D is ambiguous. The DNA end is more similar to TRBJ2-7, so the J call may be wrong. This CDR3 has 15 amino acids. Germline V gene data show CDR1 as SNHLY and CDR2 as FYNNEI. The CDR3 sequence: CASSPEALQLYEQYF. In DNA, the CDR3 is TGTGCCAGCAGCCCCGAAGCGCTCCAGCTCTACGAGCAGTACTTC.

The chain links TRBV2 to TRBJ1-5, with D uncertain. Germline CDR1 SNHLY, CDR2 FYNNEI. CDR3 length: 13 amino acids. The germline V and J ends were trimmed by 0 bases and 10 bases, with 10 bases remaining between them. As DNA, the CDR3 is TGTGCCAGCAGTGAAGCCGGGGATGGACCCCAGCATTTT. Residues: CASSEAGDGPQHF.

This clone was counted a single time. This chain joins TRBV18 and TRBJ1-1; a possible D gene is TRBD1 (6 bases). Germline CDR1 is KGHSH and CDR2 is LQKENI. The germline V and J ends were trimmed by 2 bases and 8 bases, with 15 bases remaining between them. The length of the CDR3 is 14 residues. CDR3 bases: TGTGCCAGCTCACCATTAGGGGGTTCATGGGAAGCTTTCTTT. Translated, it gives CASSPLGGSWEAFF.

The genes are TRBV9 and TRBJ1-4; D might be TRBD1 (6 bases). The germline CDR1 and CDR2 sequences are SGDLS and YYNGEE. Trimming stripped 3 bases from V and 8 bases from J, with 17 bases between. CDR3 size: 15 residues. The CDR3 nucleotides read TGTGCCAGCAGCGCCCACATTGGGGGCGGCGAAAAACTGTTTTTT. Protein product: CASSAHIGGGEKLFF.

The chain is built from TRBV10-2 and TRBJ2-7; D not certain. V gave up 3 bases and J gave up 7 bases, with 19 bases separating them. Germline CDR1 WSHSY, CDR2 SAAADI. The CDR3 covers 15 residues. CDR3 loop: CASSDSFRSLGEQYF. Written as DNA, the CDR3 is TGCGCCAGCAGTGATTCTTTTCGGAGCCTGGGTGAGCAGTACTTC.

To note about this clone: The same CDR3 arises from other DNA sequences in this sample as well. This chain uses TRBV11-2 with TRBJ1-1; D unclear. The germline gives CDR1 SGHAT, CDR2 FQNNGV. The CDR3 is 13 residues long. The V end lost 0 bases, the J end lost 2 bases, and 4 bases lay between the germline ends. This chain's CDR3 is CASSLDPNTEAFF. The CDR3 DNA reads TGTGCCAGCAGCTTAGATCCAAACACTGAAGCTTTCTTT.

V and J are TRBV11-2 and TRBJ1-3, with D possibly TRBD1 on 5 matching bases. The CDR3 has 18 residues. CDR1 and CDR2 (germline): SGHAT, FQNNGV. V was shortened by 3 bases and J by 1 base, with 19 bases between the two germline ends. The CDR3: CASSFRPAGGGSGNTIYF. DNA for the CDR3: TGTGCCAGCAGCTTTCGTCCTGCGGGGGGAGGATCTGGAAACACCATATATTTT.

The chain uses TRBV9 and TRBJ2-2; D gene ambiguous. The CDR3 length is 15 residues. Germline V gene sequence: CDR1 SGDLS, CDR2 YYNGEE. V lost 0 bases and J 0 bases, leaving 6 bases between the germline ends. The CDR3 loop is CASSVAAANTGELFF. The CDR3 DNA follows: TGTGCCAGCAGCGTAGCGGCAGCGAACACCGGGGAGCTGTTTTTT.

The CDR3 coding sequence is TGCGCCAGCAGCACCGGGACAACTCAAGAGACCCAGTACTTC. Translating it yields CASSTGTTQETQYF. The V call is TRBV5-1, the J call TRBJ2-5; D may be TRBD1 (6 bases). V dropped 4 bases and J dropped 2 bases, with 12 bases sitting between them. Germline V gene sequence: CDR1 SGHRS, CDR2 YFSETQ. The CDR3 extends over 14 amino acids.

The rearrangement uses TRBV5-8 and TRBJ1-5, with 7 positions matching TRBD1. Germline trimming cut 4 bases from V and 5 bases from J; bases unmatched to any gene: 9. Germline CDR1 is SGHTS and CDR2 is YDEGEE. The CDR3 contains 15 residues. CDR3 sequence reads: CASSVRDRSYQPQHF. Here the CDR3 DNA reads TGTGCCAGCAGCGTCCGGGACAGATCTTATCAGCCCCAGCATTTT.

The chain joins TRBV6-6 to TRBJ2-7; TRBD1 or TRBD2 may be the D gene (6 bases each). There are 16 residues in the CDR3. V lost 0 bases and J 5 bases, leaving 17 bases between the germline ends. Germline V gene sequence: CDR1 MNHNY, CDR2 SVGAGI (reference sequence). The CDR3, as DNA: TGTGCCAGCAGTTACTCGCTTAGACGGGGGCAACACGAGCAGTACTTC. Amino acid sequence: CASSYSLRRGQHEQYF.

CDR3: CASSPGGPYEQYF. CDR3 in DNA: TGTGCCAGCAGTCCCGGGGGGCCCTACGAGCAGTACTTC. V usage is TRBV5-8 and J usage is TRBJ2-7; tentatively, D is TRBD2 (7 bases). CDR3 length equals 13 residues. Germline V gives CDR1 SGHTS, CDR2 YDEGEE. Trimming cost V 5 bases and J 2 bases, with 11 bases left between them.

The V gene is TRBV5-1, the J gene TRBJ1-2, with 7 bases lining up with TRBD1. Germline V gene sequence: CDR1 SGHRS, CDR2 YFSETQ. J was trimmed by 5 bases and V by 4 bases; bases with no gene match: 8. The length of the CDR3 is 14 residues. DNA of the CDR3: TGCGCCAGCAGCCCCCGGGACAGCCGTTATGGCTACACCTTC. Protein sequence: CASSPRDSRYGYTF.